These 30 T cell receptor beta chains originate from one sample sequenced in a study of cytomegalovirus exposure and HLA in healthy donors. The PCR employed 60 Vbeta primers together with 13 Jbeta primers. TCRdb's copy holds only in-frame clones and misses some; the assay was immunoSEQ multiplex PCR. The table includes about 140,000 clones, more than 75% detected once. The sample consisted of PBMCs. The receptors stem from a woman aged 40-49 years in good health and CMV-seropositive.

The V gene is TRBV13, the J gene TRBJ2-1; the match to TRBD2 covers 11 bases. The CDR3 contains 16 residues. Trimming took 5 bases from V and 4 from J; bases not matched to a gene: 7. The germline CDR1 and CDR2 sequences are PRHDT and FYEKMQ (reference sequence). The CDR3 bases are TGTGCCAGCAGCACCCGGCTAGCGGGAGGATACAATGAGCAGTTCTTC. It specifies CASSTRLAGGYNEQFF.

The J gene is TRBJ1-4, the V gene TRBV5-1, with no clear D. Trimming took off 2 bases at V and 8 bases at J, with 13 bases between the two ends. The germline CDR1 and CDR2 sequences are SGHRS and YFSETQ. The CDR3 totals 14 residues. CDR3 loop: CASSFRTGDEKLFF. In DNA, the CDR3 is TGCGCCAGCAGCTTTCGGACGGGAGACGAAAAACTGTTTTTT.

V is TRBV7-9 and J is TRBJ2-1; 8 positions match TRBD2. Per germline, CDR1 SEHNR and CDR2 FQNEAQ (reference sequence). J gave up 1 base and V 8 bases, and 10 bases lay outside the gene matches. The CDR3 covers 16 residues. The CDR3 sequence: CASPDRSGESYNEQFF. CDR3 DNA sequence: TGTGCCAGCCCAGATCGTAGCGGGGAGTCCTACAATGAGCAGTTCTTC.

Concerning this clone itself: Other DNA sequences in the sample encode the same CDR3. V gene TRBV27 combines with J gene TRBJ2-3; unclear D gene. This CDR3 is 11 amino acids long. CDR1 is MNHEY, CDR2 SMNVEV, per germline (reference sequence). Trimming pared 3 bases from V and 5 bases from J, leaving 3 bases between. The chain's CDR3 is CASSFRDTQYF. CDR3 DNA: TGTGCCAGCAGTTTTCGAGATACGCAGTATTTT.

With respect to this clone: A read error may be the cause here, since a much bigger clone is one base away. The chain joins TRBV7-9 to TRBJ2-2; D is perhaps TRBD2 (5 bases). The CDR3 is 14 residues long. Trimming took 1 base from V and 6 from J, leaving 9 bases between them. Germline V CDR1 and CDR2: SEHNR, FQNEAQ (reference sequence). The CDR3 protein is CASSLDRGSGELFF. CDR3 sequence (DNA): TGTGCCAGCAGCTTAGATCGGGGATCCGGGGAGCTGTTTTTT.

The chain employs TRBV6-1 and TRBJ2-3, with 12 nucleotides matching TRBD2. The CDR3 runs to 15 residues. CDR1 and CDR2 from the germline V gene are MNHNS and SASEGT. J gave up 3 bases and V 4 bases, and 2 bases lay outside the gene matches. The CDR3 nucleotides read TGTGCCAGCAGTGGGCTAGCGGGAGGGACAGATACGCAGTATTTT. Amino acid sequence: CASSGLAGGTDTQYF.

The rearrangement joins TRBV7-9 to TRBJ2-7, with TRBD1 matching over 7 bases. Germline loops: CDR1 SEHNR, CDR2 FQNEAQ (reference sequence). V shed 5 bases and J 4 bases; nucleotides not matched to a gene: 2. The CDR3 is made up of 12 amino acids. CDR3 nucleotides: TGTGCCAGCAGCCCAGGGGGATACGAGCAGTACTTC. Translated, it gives CASSPGGYEQYF. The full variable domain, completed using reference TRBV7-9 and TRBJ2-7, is DTGVSQNPRHKITKRGQNVTFRCDPISEHNRLYWYRQTLGQGPEFLTYFQNEAQLEKSRLLSDRFSAERPKGSFSTLEIQRTEQGDSAMYLCASSPGGYEQYFGPGTRLTVT.

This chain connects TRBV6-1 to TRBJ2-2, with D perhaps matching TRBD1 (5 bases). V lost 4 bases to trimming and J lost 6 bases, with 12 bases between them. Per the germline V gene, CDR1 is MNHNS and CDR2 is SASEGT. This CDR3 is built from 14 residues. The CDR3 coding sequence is TGTGCCAGCAGTGTCCGAAGGGGCCCCGGGGAGCTGTTTTTT. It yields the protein CASSVRRGPGELFF.

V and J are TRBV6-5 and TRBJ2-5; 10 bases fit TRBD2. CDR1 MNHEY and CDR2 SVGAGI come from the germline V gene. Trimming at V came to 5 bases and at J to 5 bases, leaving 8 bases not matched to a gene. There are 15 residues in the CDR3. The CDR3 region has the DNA TGTGCCAGCAGTAGAACTAGCGGGACTGGCGAGACCCAGTACTTC. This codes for CASSRTSGTGETQYF.

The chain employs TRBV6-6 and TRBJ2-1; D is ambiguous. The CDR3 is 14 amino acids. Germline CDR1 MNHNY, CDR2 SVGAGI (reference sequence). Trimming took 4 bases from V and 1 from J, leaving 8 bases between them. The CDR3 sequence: CASSSETSYNEQFF. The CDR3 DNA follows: TGTGCCAGCAGTTCAGAAACGTCCTACAATGAGCAGTTCTTC.

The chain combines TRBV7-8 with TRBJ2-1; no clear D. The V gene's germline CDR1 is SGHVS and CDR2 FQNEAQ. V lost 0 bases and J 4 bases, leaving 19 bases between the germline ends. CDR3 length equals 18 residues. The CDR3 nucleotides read TGTGCCAGCAGCTTAGCGATCCCTCCTTATCGCAGTTACAATGAGCAGTTCTTC. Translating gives CASSLAIPPYRSYNEQFF.

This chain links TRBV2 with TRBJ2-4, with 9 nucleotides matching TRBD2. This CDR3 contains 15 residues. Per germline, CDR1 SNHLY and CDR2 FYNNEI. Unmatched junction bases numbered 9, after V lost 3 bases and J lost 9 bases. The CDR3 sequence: CASSDSAGGPGIQYF. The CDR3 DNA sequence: TGTGCCAGCAGTGATTCGGCGGGAGGGCCGGGCATTCAGTACTTC.

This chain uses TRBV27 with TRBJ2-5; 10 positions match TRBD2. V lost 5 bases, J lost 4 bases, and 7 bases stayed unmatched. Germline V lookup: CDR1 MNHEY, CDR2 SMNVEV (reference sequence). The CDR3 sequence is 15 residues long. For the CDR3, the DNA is TGTGCCAGCAGTCTGCTAGCGGGAGCCACAGAGACCCAGTACTTC. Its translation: CASSLLAGATETQYF.

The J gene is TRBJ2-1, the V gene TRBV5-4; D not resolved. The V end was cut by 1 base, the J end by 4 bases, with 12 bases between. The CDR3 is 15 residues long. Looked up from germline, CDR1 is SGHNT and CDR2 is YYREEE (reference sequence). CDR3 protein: CASSLTTLGYNEQFF. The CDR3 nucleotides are TGTGCCAGCAGCTTGACCACCCTCGGGTACAATGAGCAGTTCTTC. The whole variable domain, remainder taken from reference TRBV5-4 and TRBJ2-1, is ETGVTQSPTHLIKTRGQQVTLRCSSQSGHNTVSWYQQALGQGPQFIFQYYREEENGRGNFPPRFSGLQFPNYSSELNVNALELDDSALYLCASSLTTLGYNEQFFGPGTRLTVL.

In DNA form, the CDR3 reads TGTGCCTGTCGAGGGGGCTTCCAAGAGACCCAGTACTTC. Translated: CACRGGFQETQYF. This chain joins TRBV11-3 and TRBJ2-5; 7 nucleotides align to TRBD1. This CDR3 region has 13 residues. In germline, CDR1 is SGHNT, CDR2 YENEEA. The ends lost 11 bases at V and 1 base at J; junction bases unmatched: 7. Variable domain in full (rest from reference TRBV11-3 and TRBJ2-5): EAGVVQSPRYKIIEKKQPVAFWCNPISGHNTLYWYLQNLGQGPELLIRYENEEAVDDSQLPKDRFSAERLKGVDSTLKIQPAELGDSAVYLCACRGGFQETQYFGPGTRLLVL.

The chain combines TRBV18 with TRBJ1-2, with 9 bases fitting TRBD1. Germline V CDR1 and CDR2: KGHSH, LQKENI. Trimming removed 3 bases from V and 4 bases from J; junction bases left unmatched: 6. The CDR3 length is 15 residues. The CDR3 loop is CASSPPTGGFYGYTF. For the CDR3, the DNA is TGTGCCAGCTCACCCCCTACAGGGGGCTTCTATGGCTACACCTTC.

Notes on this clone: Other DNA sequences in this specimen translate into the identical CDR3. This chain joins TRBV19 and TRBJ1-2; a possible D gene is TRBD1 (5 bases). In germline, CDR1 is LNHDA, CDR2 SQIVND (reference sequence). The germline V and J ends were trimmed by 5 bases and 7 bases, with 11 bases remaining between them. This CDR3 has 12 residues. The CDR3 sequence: CASSPRQGGYTF. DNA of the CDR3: TGTGCCAGTAGTCCTCGTCAGGGTGGCTACACCTTC.

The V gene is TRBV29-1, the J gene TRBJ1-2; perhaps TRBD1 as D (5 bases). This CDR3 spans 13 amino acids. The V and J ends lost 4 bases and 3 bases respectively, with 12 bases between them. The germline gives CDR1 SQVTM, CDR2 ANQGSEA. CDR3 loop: CSVGERGHYGYTF. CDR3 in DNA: TGCAGCGTTGGGGAAAGGGGTCACTATGGCTACACCTTC.

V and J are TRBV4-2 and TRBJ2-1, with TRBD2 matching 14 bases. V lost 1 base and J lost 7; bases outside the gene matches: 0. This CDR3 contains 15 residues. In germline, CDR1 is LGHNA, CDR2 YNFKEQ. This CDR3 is CASSQGLAGGNEQFF. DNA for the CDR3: TGTGCCAGCAGCCAAGGACTAGCGGGAGGGAATGAGCAGTTCTTC.

For the CDR3, the DNA is TGTGCCACCAGCAGATTAATAGTCTCTGGGGCCAACGTCCTGACTTTC. This gives the protein CATSRLIVSGANVLTF. This rearrangement joins TRBV15 to TRBJ2-6; no definite D call. The CDR3 length is 16 residues. CDR1 and CDR2 (germline): LNHNV, YYDKDF (reference sequence). Trimming stripped 2 bases from V and 0 bases from J, with 8 bases between.

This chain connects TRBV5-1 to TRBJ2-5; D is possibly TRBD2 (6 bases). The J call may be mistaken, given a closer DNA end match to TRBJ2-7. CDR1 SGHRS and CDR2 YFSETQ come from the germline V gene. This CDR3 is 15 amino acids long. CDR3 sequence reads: CASSQSGPVSYEQYF. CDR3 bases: TGCGCCAGCAGCCAGAGCGGGCCCGTCTCCTACGAGCAGTACTTC.

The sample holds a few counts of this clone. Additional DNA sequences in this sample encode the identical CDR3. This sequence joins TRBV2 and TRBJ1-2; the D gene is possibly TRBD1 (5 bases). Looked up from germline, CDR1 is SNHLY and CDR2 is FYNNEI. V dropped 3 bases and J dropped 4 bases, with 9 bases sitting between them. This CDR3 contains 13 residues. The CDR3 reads CASSEGQGYGYTF. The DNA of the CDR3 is TGTGCCAGCAGTGAGGGGCAGGGCTATGGCTACACCTTC.

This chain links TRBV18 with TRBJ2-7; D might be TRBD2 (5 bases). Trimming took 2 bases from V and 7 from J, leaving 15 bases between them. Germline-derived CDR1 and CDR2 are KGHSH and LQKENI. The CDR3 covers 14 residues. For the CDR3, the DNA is TGTGCCAGCTCACCAAGTGGACTGAATGGGGAGCAGTACTTC. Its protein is CASSPSGLNGEQYF.

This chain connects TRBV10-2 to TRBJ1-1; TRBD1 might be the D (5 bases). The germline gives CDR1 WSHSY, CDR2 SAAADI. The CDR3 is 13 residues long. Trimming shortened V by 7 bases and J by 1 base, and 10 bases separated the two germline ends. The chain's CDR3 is CASTDRGNTEAFF. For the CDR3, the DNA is TGCGCCAGCACCGACAGAGGGAACACTGAAGCTTTCTTT.

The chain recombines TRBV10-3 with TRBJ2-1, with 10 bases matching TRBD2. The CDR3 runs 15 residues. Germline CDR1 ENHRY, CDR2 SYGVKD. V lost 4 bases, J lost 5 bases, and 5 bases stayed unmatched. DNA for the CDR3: TGTGCCATCAGTGTGTATGGACTAGCGGACAATGAGCAGTTCTTC. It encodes CAISVYGLADNEQFF.

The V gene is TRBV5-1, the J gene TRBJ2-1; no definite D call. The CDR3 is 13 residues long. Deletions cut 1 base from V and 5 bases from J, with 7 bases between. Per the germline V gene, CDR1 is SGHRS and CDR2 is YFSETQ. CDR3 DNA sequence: TGCGCCAGCAGCTTGAACACCAACAATGAGCAGTTCTTC. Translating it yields CASSLNTNNEQFF.

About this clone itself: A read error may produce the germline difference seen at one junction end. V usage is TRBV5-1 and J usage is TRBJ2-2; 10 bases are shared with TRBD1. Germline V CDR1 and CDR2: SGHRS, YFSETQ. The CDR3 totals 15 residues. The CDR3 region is CAGSSGQGDSGELFF. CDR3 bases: TGCGCCGGCAGCTCAGGACAGGGGGACAGTGGGGAGCTGTTTTTT. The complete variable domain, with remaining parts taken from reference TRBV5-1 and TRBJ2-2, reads KAGVTQTPRYLIKTRGQQVTLSCSPISGHRSVSWYQQTPGQGLQFLFEYFSETQRNKGNFPGRFSGRQFSNSRSEMNVSTLELGDSALYLCAGSSGQGDSGELFFGEGSRLTVL.

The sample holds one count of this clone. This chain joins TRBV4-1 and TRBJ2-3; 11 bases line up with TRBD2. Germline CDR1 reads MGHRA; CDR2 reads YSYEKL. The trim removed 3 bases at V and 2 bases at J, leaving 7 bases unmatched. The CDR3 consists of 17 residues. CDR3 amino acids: CASSHRLAGGITDTQYF. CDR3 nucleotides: TGCGCCAGCAGCCATCGCTTAGCGGGAGGGATCACAGATACGCAGTATTTT.

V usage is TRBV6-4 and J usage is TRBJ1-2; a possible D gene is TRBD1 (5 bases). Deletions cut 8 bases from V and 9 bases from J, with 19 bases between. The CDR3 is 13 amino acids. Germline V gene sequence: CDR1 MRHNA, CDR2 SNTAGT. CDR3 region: CASGAGRPFRYTF. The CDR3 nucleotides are TGTGCCAGCGGCGCGGGACGGCCTTTTCGCTACACCTTC.

This CDR3 is CASSPGGGDSYEQYF. Written as DNA, the CDR3 is TGTGCCAGCAGCCCAGGGGGTGGGGATTCCTACGAGCAGTACTTC. The chain is built from TRBV13 and TRBJ2-7; 7 nucleotides align to TRBD1. CDR1 is PRHDT, CDR2 FYEKMQ, per germline (reference sequence). This CDR3 is built from 15 residues. The V gene end was trimmed by 5 bases and the J gene end by 1 base; junction bases not matched to a gene: 8.